A selection of T cell receptor beta chains follows, all from one sample in a study of cytomegalovirus exposure and HLA in healthy donors. The protocol was immunoSEQ multiplex PCR, while the TCRdb copy is restricted to in-frame clones and leaves out a portion. The sample lists about 200,000 clones, around 83% occurring once. The sample comprised PBMCs. The receptors stem from a woman between 45 and 65 years old in good health and CMV-seropositive. The CDR3 runs from the conserved cysteine through the conserved F or W. The D gene is left open where the match is weak. The size field is filled for only some rows; it gives once, few, many or a size class.

abundance: .
j_gene: TRBJ2-5
d_gene: .
v_gene: TRBV28
CDR3aa: CASTGGGSKTQYF
CDR3nt: TGTGCCAGCACCGGAGGGGGCTCGAAGACCCAGTACTTC

abundance: .
j_gene: TRBJ1-5
d_gene: .
v_gene: TRBV21-1
CDR3aa: CASSKAGDRVQSQPQHF
CDR3nt: TGTGCCAGCAGCAAAGCGGGGGACAGGGTTCAAAGTCAGCCCCAGCATTTT

abundance: .
j_gene: TRBJ1-2
d_gene: TRBD1
v_gene: TRBV7-9
CDR3aa: CSSSAPGQGNYGYTF
CDR3nt: TGTTCCAGCAGCGCCCCGGGACAGGGAAACTATGGCTACACCTTC

abundance: .
j_gene: TRBJ2-3
d_gene: .
v_gene: TRBV19
CDR3aa: CASIEGVTDTQYF
CDR3nt: TGTGCCAGTATCGAAGGGGTGACAGATACGCAGTATTTT

abundance: .
j_gene: TRBJ2-1
d_gene: TRBD2
v_gene: TRBV11-2
CDR3aa: CASSPSGRNYNEQFF
CDR3nt: TGTGCCAGCAGCCCTAGCGGGAGGAACTACAATGAGCAGTTCTTC

abundance: .
j_gene: TRBJ2-5
d_gene: TRBD2
v_gene: TRBV7-9
CDR3aa: CASSSLGSGRVEETQYF
CDR3nt: TGTGCCAGCAGCTCCCTGGGGAGCGGGAGGGTGGAAGAGACCCAGTACTTC

abundance: .
j_gene: TRBJ2-3
d_gene: TRBD2
v_gene: TRBV5-4
CDR3aa: CASSLAGGPSDTQYF
CDR3nt: TGTGCCAGCAGCTTAGCGGGAGGGCCGTCAGATACGCAGTATTTT

abundance: once
j_gene: TRBJ2-5
d_gene: .
v_gene: TRBV5-1
CDR3aa: CASSLKQGRRETQYF
CDR3nt: TGCGCCAGCAGCTTGAAACAGGGGAGGAGGGAGACCCAGTACTTC

abundance: .
j_gene: TRBJ1-2
d_gene: .
v_gene: TRBV28
CDR3aa: CASRPDYGYTF
CDR3nt: TGTGCCAGCAGGCCAGACTATGGCTACACCTTC

abundance: .
j_gene: TRBJ2-5
d_gene: .
v_gene: TRBV20-1
CDR3aa: CSAKPQETQYF
CDR3nt: TGCAGTGCCAAGCCACAAGAGACCCAGTACTTC

abundance: .
j_gene: TRBJ2-3
d_gene: TRBD2
v_gene: TRBV2
CDR3aa: CASSEYRRGGGDTQYF
CDR3nt: TGTGCCAGCAGTGAATACAGACGGGGGGGCGGAGATACGCAGTATTTT

abundance: few
j_gene: TRBJ2-3
d_gene: TRBD1
v_gene: TRBV5-4
CDR3aa: CASSLETGTGTTDTQYF
CDR3nt: TGTGCCAGCAGCTTGGAAACCGGGACAGGGACAACAGATACGCAGTATTTT

abundance: .
j_gene: TRBJ2-5
d_gene: .
v_gene: TRBV10-3
CDR3aa: CAISETTSQQETQYF
CDR3nt: TGTGCCATCAGTGAGACAACTAGCCAGCAAGAGACCCAGTACTTC

abundance: .
j_gene: TRBJ2-1
d_gene: .
v_gene: TRBV29-1
CDR3aa: CSVGGFPEQFF
CDR3nt: TGCAGCGTTGGAGGGTTTCCCGAGCAGTTCTTC

abundance: .
j_gene: TRBJ1-4
d_gene: TRBD1
v_gene: TRBV5-5
CDR3aa: CASSRDRVREKLFF
CDR3nt: TGTGCCAGCAGCCGAGACAGGGTTCGAGAAAAACTGTTTTTT

abundance: .
j_gene: TRBJ1-4
d_gene: .
v_gene: TRBV6-5
CDR3aa: CASGGGKNEKLFF
CDR3nt: TGTGCCAGCGGGGGAGGGAAGAATGAAAAACTGTTTTTT

abundance: .
j_gene: TRBJ2-1
d_gene: TRBD2
v_gene: TRBV7-6
CDR3aa: CASSLRAGGYNEQFF
CDR3nt: TGTGCCAGCAGCTTACGAGCGGGGGGGTACAATGAGCAGTTCTTC

abundance: .
j_gene: TRBJ2-5
d_gene: TRBD1
v_gene: TRBV14
CDR3aa: CASSQEGLQGKGETQYF
CDR3nt: TGTGCCAGCAGCCAAGAAGGTTTACAGGGGAAGGGGGAGACCCAGTACTTC

abundance: .
j_gene: TRBJ1-1
d_gene: TRBD1
v_gene: TRBV6-5
CDR3aa: CASRPTGTRTEAFF
CDR3nt: TGTGCCAGCAGGCCGACAGGGACTAGAACTGAAGCTTTCTTT

abundance: .
j_gene: TRBJ2-5
d_gene: TRBD2
v_gene: TRBV5-1
CDR3aa: CASRGSGRTETQYF
CDR3nt: TGCGCCAGCAGAGGAAGCGGGAGGACTGAGACCCAGTACTTC

abundance: .
j_gene: TRBJ2-5
d_gene: TRBD1
v_gene: TRBV11-2
CDR3aa: CASSPWTGGYQETQYF
CDR3nt: TGTGCCAGCAGCCCCTGGACAGGGGGGTACCAAGAGACCCAGTACTTC

abundance: .
j_gene: TRBJ2-7
d_gene: .
v_gene: TRBV28
CDR3aa: CASSYQTPSYEQYF
CDR3nt: TGTGCCAGCAGCTATCAAACTCCTTCCTACGAGCAGTACTTC

abundance: .
j_gene: TRBJ1-1
d_gene: .
v_gene: TRBV25-1
CDR3aa: CASSVSGNTEAFF
CDR3nt: TGTGCCAGCAGTGTATCAGGAAACACTGAAGCTTTCTTT

abundance: .
j_gene: TRBJ1-6
d_gene: TRBD1
v_gene: TRBV5-1
CDR3aa: CASTVQGGHNSPLHF
CDR3nt: TGCGCCAGCACCGTCCAGGGGGGACATAATTCACCCCTCCACTTT

abundance: few
j_gene: TRBJ2-3
d_gene: .
v_gene: TRBV9
CDR3aa: CASSVAGGDTQYF
CDR3nt: TGTGCCAGCAGCGTAGCCGGGGGAGATACGCAGTATTTT

abundance: .
j_gene: TRBJ2-3
d_gene: TRBD2
v_gene: TRBV2
CDR3aa: CASSERPPGLAGKDTQYF
CDR3nt: TGTGCCAGCAGTGAACGCCCCCCGGGACTAGCGGGAAAAGATACGCAGTATTTT

abundance: .
j_gene: TRBJ2-7
d_gene: .
v_gene: TRBV6-6
CDR3aa: CASSYSFSAGEQYF
CDR3nt: TGTGCCAGCAGTTACTCGTTCAGTGCAGGCGAGCAGTACTTC

abundance: .
j_gene: TRBJ2-1
d_gene: TRBD1
v_gene: TRBV12-5
CDR3aa: CASGLAWTGGGEQFF
CDR3nt: TGTGCTAGTGGTTTGGCTTGGACAGGGGGCGGTGAGCAGTTCTTC

abundance: .
j_gene: TRBJ1-1
d_gene: TRBD1
v_gene: TRBV19
CDR3aa: CASRGDRGRTEAFF
CDR3nt: TGTGCCAGCAGGGGTGATAGGGGGCGTACTGAAGCTTTCTTT

abundance: .
j_gene: TRBJ2-5
d_gene: .
v_gene: TRBV6-6
CDR3aa: CASGSSQETQYF
CDR3nt: TGTGCCAGCGGTTCGAGCCAAGAGACCCAGTACTTC

abundance: .
j_gene: TRBJ1-1
d_gene: .
v_gene: TRBV11-2
CDR3aa: CASSLGTANTEAFF
CDR3nt: TGTGCCAGCAGCTTAGGGACAGCAAACACTGAAGCTTTCTTT

abundance: .
j_gene: TRBJ1-2
d_gene: .
v_gene: TRBV7-9
CDR3aa: CSSSSTRDGYTF
CDR3nt: TGTTCCAGCAGCTCTACCAGGGATGGCTACACCTTC

abundance: .
j_gene: TRBJ1-4
d_gene: TRBD1
v_gene: TRBV27
CDR3aa: CASSLSATGREKLFF
CDR3nt: TGTGCCAGCAGTTTATCGGCGACAGGGAGGGAAAAACTGTTTTTT

abundance: .
j_gene: TRBJ2-7
d_gene: .
v_gene: TRBV19
CDR3aa: CASSGGVNEQYF
CDR3nt: TGTGCCAGTAGCGGAGGGGTTAACGAGCAGTACTTC